This passage covers 9 T cell receptor beta chains from one sample sequenced in a study of cytomegalovirus exposure and HLA in healthy donors. 13 Jbeta primers and 60 Vbeta primers were used for the PCR. Profiled with immunoSEQ multiplex PCR; TCRdb holds only in-frame clones, not every one. The profile shows 150,000 to 200,000 clones, approximately 83% of them singletons. The sample was PBMCs. The receptors shown here come from a man between 18 and 29 years old in good health and CMV-seropositive.

This clone was counted between two and nine times. The V and J genes are TRBV7-9 and TRBJ2-7, with TRBD1 as a possible D gene (5 bases). The germline gives CDR1 SEHNR, CDR2 FQNEAQ (reference sequence). The V gene lost 5 bases and the J gene lost 4 bases, with 12 bases spanning the gap. CDR3 size: 13 residues. CDR3 DNA sequence: TGTGCCAGCAGCCCGGAGACAGAGTACGAGCAGTACTTC. Translating gives CASSPETEYEQYF.

The rearrangement uses TRBV5-4 and TRBJ2-2; 7 nucleotides match TRBD2. Losses at the gene ends were 9 bases for V and 4 bases for J; bases not matched to a gene: 12. CDR1 SGHNT and CDR2 YYREEE come from the germline V gene (reference sequence). CDR3 size: 15 residues. Here the CDR3 reads CATQPQRGTTGELFF. In nucleotides, the CDR3 is TGTGCCACTCAACCGCAGCGGGGAACCACCGGGGAGCTGTTTTTT.

In this sample, this clone turned up a few times. V is TRBV5-6 and J is TRBJ1-5, with a tentative D call TRBD1 (6 bases). Germline loops: CDR1 SGHDT, CDR2 YYEEEE. With 2 bases removed from V and 6 bases from J, the gap between germline ends came to 12 bases. The CDR3 extends over 14 amino acids. DNA of the CDR3: TGTGCCAGCAGCTTCCAGGGGATGGGTCAGCCCCAGCATTTT. Translated: CASSFQGMGQPQHF.

Note on this clone: At the DNA level, this CDR3 is encoded by other sequences in the same sample as well. The chain couples TRBV5-1 to TRBJ1-1; no definite D call. CDR3 length: 14 amino acids. Trimming stripped 0 bases from V and 2 bases from J, with 8 bases between. Per the germline V gene, CDR1 is SGHRS and CDR2 is YFSETQ. The chain's CDR3 is CASSLATANTEAFF. CDR3 coding DNA: TGCGCCAGCAGCTTGGCTACAGCAAACACTGAAGCTTTCTTT.

The genes are TRBV30 and TRBJ1-1, with D possibly TRBD1 on 6 matching bases. This CDR3 has 12 amino acids. Between the trimmed V and J ends, which lost 3 bases and 10 bases, there was a span of 15 bases. The germline CDR1 and CDR2 sequences are GTSNPN and SVGIG (reference sequence). CDR3 DNA: TGTGCCTGGAGCTTACAGGGTATGACAGCTTTCTTT. It specifies CAWSLQGMTAFF.

V is TRBV30 and J is TRBJ2-1, with D perhaps TRBD1 (7 bases). Per germline, CDR1 GTSNPN and CDR2 SVGIG (reference sequence). Trimming took off 3 bases at V and 3 bases at J, with 15 bases between the two ends. CDR3 length: 15 residues. CDR3 coding DNA: TGTGCCTGGAGCGCGGGACAGACGATCTACAATGAGCAGTTCTTC. Its translation: CAWSAGQTIYNEQFF.

The chain employs TRBV2 and TRBJ1-2; D possibly corresponds to TRBD1 (5 bases). Germline V lookup: CDR1 SNHLY, CDR2 FYNNEI. V shed 3 bases and J shed 12 bases, with 23 bases lying between them. CDR3 size: 15 residues. The CDR3 protein is CASSDGAGTPRLDTF. CDR3 DNA sequence: TGTGCCAGCAGTGACGGGGCGGGAACCCCCCGACTTGACACCTTC.

This rearrangement joins TRBV19 to TRBJ1-2; D is perhaps TRBD1 (5 bases). Looked up from germline, CDR1 is LNHDA and CDR2 is SQIVND (reference sequence). The length of the CDR3 is 13 residues. The V end lost 5 bases, the J end lost 0 bases, and 7 bases lay between the germline ends. This CDR3 reads CASSGTSNYGYTF. The CDR3 DNA sequence: TGTGCCAGTAGTGGGACTTCTAACTATGGCTACACCTTC.

The chain links TRBV11-1 to TRBJ2-1, with 10 bases fitting TRBD1. Trimming at V came to 3 bases and at J to 7 bases, leaving 9 bases not matched to a gene. The CDR3 length is 16 residues. The germline V gene has CDR1 SGHAT and CDR2 FQDESV (reference sequence). This chain's CDR3 is CASSFNVDRGSNEQFF. CDR3 bases: TGTGCCAGCAGCTTCAATGTGGACAGGGGGTCTAATGAGCAGTTCTTC.